This passage covers 27 T cell receptor beta chains from one sample sequenced in a study of shared clonotypes between healthy human individuals. CD45RO-negative cells were positively selected for CCR7, leaving out terminally differentiated effector memory CD45RA+ cells. The repertoire was sequenced with immunoSEQ multiplex PCR; TCRdb's copy has only in-frame clones and lacks some. The data contain about 2.1 million clones, around 93% of them singletons. Sequenced input: naive CD8+ T cells from PBMCs. These receptors all stem from a man aged 18 to 30 in good health. Some clones in this sample may be carry-over from other donors' samples.

V gene TRBV4-1 combines with J gene TRBJ2-7; no reliable D call. Germline lookup yields CDR1 MGHRA and CDR2 YSYEKL. V gave up 0 bases and J gave up 3 bases, with 12 bases separating them. The CDR3 runs to 15 residues. The CDR3 nucleotides are TGCGCCAGCAGCCAAGATACGAGACACAACTACGAGCAGTACTTC. Protein: CASSQDTRHNYEQYF.

V and J are TRBV11-2 and TRBJ2-5; D possibly corresponds to TRBD2 (5 bases). Germline assignment: CDR1 SGHAT and CDR2 FQNNGV. V was cut by 7 bases and J by 1 base, with 7 bases left in between. There are 12 residues in the CDR3. The CDR3 sequence: CASTGLQETQYF. CDR3 nucleotide sequence: TGTGCCAGCACCGGACTCCAAGAGACCCAGTACTTC.

The chain is built from TRBV2 and TRBJ2-7; maybe TRBD2 (5 bases). Germline V gene data show CDR1 as SNHLY and CDR2 as FYNNEI. V was pared by 3 bases and J by 6 bases, with 15 bases between. The length of the CDR3 is 14 residues. The CDR3: CASSDFLGSPEQYF. The DNA for the CDR3 is TGTGCCAGCAGTGATTTCTTGGGGAGTCCCGAGCAGTACTTC.

A word on this clone: The identical CDR3 is also encoded by other nucleotide sequences in the sample. The J gene is TRBJ2-7, the V gene TRBV30; D might be TRBD1 (6 bases). The V and J ends lost 2 bases and 2 bases respectively, with 10 bases between them. The CDR3 has 13 amino acids. Germline CDR1 reads GTSNPN; CDR2 reads SVGIG (reference sequence). CDR3 coding DNA: TGTGCCTGGAGTACAGGGTTGACCTACGAGCAGTACTTC. This sequence encodes CAWSTGLTYEQYF.

The V and J genes are TRBV7-6 and TRBJ2-5, with TRBD1 matching over 12 bases. The CDR3 length is 14 residues. Germline V CDR1 and CDR2: SGHVS, FNYEAQ. V shed 9 bases, J shed 5 bases, and the junction held 7 bases outside the gene matches. This CDR3 is CASWDRGLGETQYF. The CDR3 bases are TGTGCCAGTTGGGACAGGGGGCTGGGGGAGACCCAGTACTTC.

The V gene is TRBV5-6, the J gene TRBJ2-3; D perhaps matches TRBD1 (5 bases). Between the trimmed V and J ends, which lost 0 bases and 1 base, there was a span of 15 bases. Germline V lookup: CDR1 SGHDT, CDR2 YYEEEE. The CDR3 is 17 amino acids. The CDR3 DNA reads TGTGCCAGCAGCTTGGTCCAGGGTCCTTTCCGCACAGATACGCAGTATTTT. This sequence encodes CASSLVQGPFRTDTQYF.

This clone was observed a single time. V is TRBV5-6 and J is TRBJ2-5; D is ambiguous. CDR1 and CDR2 (germline): SGHDT, YYEEEE. V dropped 2 bases and J dropped 2 bases, with 7 bases sitting between them. The length of the CDR3 is 13 residues. As DNA, the CDR3 is TGTGCCAGCAGCTTCCTCCAGCAAGAGACCCAGTACTTC. Translation gives CASSFLQQETQYF.

The chain recombines TRBV19 with TRBJ2-1, with 12 bases matching TRBD2. Germline V gene lookup returns CDR1 LNHDA and CDR2 SQIVND (reference sequence). The CDR3 sequence is 15 residues long. Germline trimming cut 6 bases from V and 4 bases from J; bases unmatched to any gene: 4. The CDR3 reads CASSFTSGRYNEQFF. In DNA form, the CDR3 reads TGTGCCAGTAGCTTTACTAGCGGGAGGTACAATGAGCAGTTCTTC.

This chain connects TRBV14 to TRBJ2-3; TRBD1 matches 7 bases. Germline CDR1 SGHDN, CDR2 FVKESK. The CDR3 totals 16 residues. The V and J ends lost 4 bases and 1 base, in that order; junction bases with no gene match: 8. The DNA for the CDR3 is TGTGCCAGCAGCCCACACAGGGGTCAGGGCACAGATACGCAGTATTTT. The encoded protein is CASSPHRGQGTDTQYF. Based on the CDR3 plus reference TRBV14 and TRBJ2-3, the full variable domain is EAGVTQFPSHSVIEKGQTVTLRCDPISGHDNLYWYRRVMGKEIKFLLHFVKESKQDESGMPNNRFLAERTGGTYSTLKVQPAELEDSGVYFCASSPHRGQGTDTQYFGPGTRLTVL.

V and J are TRBV9 and TRBJ2-2; the match to TRBD1 covers 10 bases. The CDR3 is 17 amino acids. The germline CDR1 and CDR2 sequences are SGDLS and YYNGEE. V lost 0 bases and J lost 2; bases outside the gene matches: 4. This chain's CDR3 is CASSVGRDRGNTGELFF. The DNA of the CDR3 is TGTGCCAGCAGCGTAGGGCGGGACAGGGGTAACACCGGGGAGCTGTTTTTT.

The rearrangement joins TRBV6-6 to TRBJ2-7, with 7 bases aligning to TRBD2. The J segment lost 0 bases and the V segment lost 4 bases, leaving 6 bases of the junction unmatched. CDR1 and CDR2 from the germline V gene are MNHNY and SVGAGI (reference sequence). This CDR3 contains 15 residues. The CDR3 loop reads CASSLIGRSSYEQYF. Here the CDR3 DNA reads TGTGCCAGCAGTTTAATCGGGAGGAGCTCCTACGAGCAGTACTTC.

The chain uses TRBV7-8 and TRBJ1-1; a possible D gene is TRBD1 (6 bases). CDR3 size: 15 residues. Deletions cut 3 bases from V and 6 bases from J, with 17 bases between. CDR1 is SGHVS and CDR2 is FQNEAQ in the germline V gene. As DNA, the CDR3 is TGTGCCAGCAGCTTCACAGGGATGCGGGGAGCTGAAGCTTTCTTT. This translates into CASSFTGMRGAEAFF.

The V call is TRBV5-4, the J call TRBJ1-1, with TRBD1 as a possible D gene (6 bases). V lost 5 bases and J 1 base, leaving 12 bases between the germline ends. The CDR3 has 14 amino acids. CDR1 is SGHNT, CDR2 YYREEE, per germline (reference sequence). The CDR3 is CASREGGGNTEAFF. DNA of the CDR3: TGTGCCAGCAGAGAAGGGGGGGGGAACACTGAAGCTTTCTTT.

This chain uses TRBV11-2 with TRBJ2-5; D is unclear. The length of the CDR3 is 14 residues. V lost 0 bases, J lost 0 bases, and 5 bases lay in between. CDR1 is SGHAT and CDR2 is FQNNGV in the germline V gene. The CDR3 reads CASSLDAHQETQYF. DNA of the CDR3: TGTGCCAGCAGCTTAGATGCCCACCAAGAGACCCAGTACTTC. Variable domain in full (rest from reference TRBV11-2 and TRBJ2-5): EAGVAQSPRYKIIEKRQSVAFWCNPISGHATLYWYQQILGQGPKLLIQFQNNGVVDDSQLPKDRFSAERLKGVDSTLKIQPAKLEDSAVYLCASSLDAHQETQYFGPGTRLLVL.

The V call is TRBV5-1, the J call TRBJ2-7, with D hard to call. Germline V gives CDR1 SGHRS, CDR2 YFSETQ. The CDR3 is made up of 13 amino acids. Trimming left V 7 bases short and J 2 bases short, with 13 bases between. DNA of the CDR3: TGCGCCAGCGGACCTGACGGTCCCTACGAGCAGTACTTC. Translation: CASGPDGPYEQYF.

This clone was counted a few times. The V gene is TRBV6-1, the J gene TRBJ1-1; tentatively, D is TRBD1 (5 bases). This CDR3 has 16 amino acids. The V and J ends lost 4 bases and 1 base respectively, with 16 bases between them. CDR1 MNHNS and CDR2 SASEGT come from the germline V gene. CDR3 amino acids: CASSGRDGVGNTEAFF. Written as DNA, the CDR3 is TGTGCCAGCAGTGGACGGGACGGAGTGGGGAACACTGAAGCTTTCTTT.

This sequence joins TRBV9 and TRBJ1-3; no firm D call. Germline CDR1 and CDR2: SGDLS and YYNGEE. The CDR3 is 15 residues long. The germline V and J ends were trimmed by 0 bases and 2 bases, with 9 bases remaining between them. CDR3 region: CASSVAEVTGNTIYF. DNA of the CDR3: TGTGCCAGCAGCGTAGCTGAAGTAACTGGAAACACCATATATTTT. Together with reference TRBV9 and TRBJ1-3, the CDR3 gives the full variable domain: DSGVTQTPKHLITATGQRVTLRCSPRSGDLSVYWYQQSLDQGLQFLIQYYNGEERAKGNILERFSAQQFPDLHSELNLSSLELGDSALYFCASSVAEVTGNTIYFGEGSWLTVV.

The gene calls are TRBV7-8 and TRBJ2-7, with 13 bases identical to TRBD2. Germline values: CDR1 SGHVS, CDR2 FQNEAQ. V lost 8 bases to trimming and J lost 1 base; unmatched junction nucleotides: 14. The CDR3 length is 18 residues. The DNA of the CDR3 is TGTGCCAGCGAATCGGGACTAGCGGGATCCTTGGTGTCCTACGAGCAGTACTTC. It is translated as CASESGLAGSLVSYEQYF. Using reference TRBV7-8 and TRBJ2-7 for the parts outside the CDR3, the full variable domain is GAGVSQSPRYKVAKRGQDVALRCDPISGHVSLFWYQQALGQGPEFLTYFQNEAQLDKSGLPSDRFFAERPEGSVSTLKIQRTQQEDSAVYLCASESGLAGSLVSYEQYFGPGTRLTVT.

This clone was counted once. The J gene is TRBJ2-1, the V gene TRBV4-3; 7 bases match TRBD2. Germline V gene sequence: CDR1 LGHNA, CDR2 YSLEER. J lost 5 bases, V lost 0 bases, and 10 bases had no gene match. This CDR3 comprises 17 residues. CDR3 nucleotide sequence: TGCGCCAGCAGCCAAGATTTCGGCGGGAGCTTTAACAATGAGCAGTTCTTC. Its translation is CASSQDFGGSFNNEQFF.

For this clone: Other nucleotide sequences from this sample produce the same CDR3. This chain links TRBV27 with TRBJ1-1; D ambiguous. Trimming shortened V by 3 bases and J by 2 bases, and 13 bases separated the two germline ends. The CDR3 runs to 15 residues. Germline CDR1 MNHEY, CDR2 SMNVEV (reference sequence). CDR3 loop: CASSLVGTGNTEAFF. In DNA form, the CDR3 reads TGTGCCAGCAGTTTGGTGGGAACCGGAAACACTGAAGCTTTCTTT.

V gene TRBV9 combines with J gene TRBJ1-2; 9 bases line up with TRBD1. Looked up from germline, CDR1 is SGDLS and CDR2 is YYNGEE. The V and J ends lost 2 bases and 0 bases, in that order; junction bases with no gene match: 5. The CDR3 sequence is 16 residues long. The CDR3, as DNA: TGTGCCAGCAGCGTTACGGGACAGGGCCCTAACTATGGCTACACCTTC. It is translated as CASSVTGQGPNYGYTF.

This clone has only a few counts. The chain has TRBV19 and TRBJ1-5; D unclear. The V end lost 7 bases, the J end lost 7 bases, and 14 bases lay between the germline ends. Germline CDR1 and CDR2: LNHDA and SQIVND (reference sequence). This CDR3 contains 13 residues. CDR3 nucleotide sequence: TGTGCCAGTACCAGTGGGAGGCAACAGCCCCAGCATTTT. This gives the protein CASTSGRQQPQHF.

This chain uses TRBV28 with TRBJ2-7; D is undetermined. V lost 6 bases to trimming and J lost 2 bases, with 14 bases between them. The CDR3 runs to 14 residues. CDR1 is MDHEN and CDR2 is SYDVKM in the germline V gene. The CDR3 region is CASRSGNGPYEQYF. The CDR3 coding sequence is TGTGCCAGCAGGTCAGGAAATGGGCCCTACGAGCAGTACTTC.

Remarks on this clone: Other nucleotide sequences in the sample specify the same CDR3. The chain employs TRBV27 and TRBJ2-1; D call uncertain. The CDR3 runs to 12 residues. The germline V gene has CDR1 MNHEY and CDR2 SMNVEV (reference sequence). Trimming left V 2 bases short and J 8 bases short, with 7 bases between. This CDR3 is CASSLLGDEQFF. Here the CDR3 DNA reads TGTGCCAGCAGTTTACTCGGTGATGAGCAGTTCTTC.

J is TRBJ2-7 and V is TRBV6-6, with 10 nucleotides matching TRBD1. Looked up from germline, CDR1 is MNHNY and CDR2 is SVGAGI (reference sequence). J gave up 5 bases and V 0 bases, and 7 bases lay outside the gene matches. The CDR3 covers 16 residues. The CDR3 DNA reads TGTGCCAGCAGTTACTCAGCCGGGACAGGGGTGGACGAGCAGTACTTC. Protein: CASSYSAGTGVDEQYF.

The chain uses TRBV7-7 and TRBJ2-5; 10 bases align to TRBD2. This CDR3 region has 11 residues. The germline V gene encodes CDR1 SSHAT and CDR2 FNYEAQ (reference sequence). J was trimmed by 14 bases and V by 8 bases; bases with no gene match: 8. The DNA of the CDR3 is TGTGCCAGCGAGCTAGCGGGGGACGTCTACTTC. Translating it yields CASELAGDVYF. Together with reference TRBV7-7 and TRBJ2-5, the CDR3 gives the full variable domain: GAGVSQSPRYKVTKRGQDVTLRCDPISSHATLYWYQQALGQGPEFLTYFNYEAQPDKSGLPSDRFSAERPEGSISTLTIQRTEQRDSAMYRCASELAGDVYFGPGTRLLVL.

This chain connects TRBV5-5 to TRBJ2-7; D remains ambiguous. The germline V gene encodes CDR1 SGHKS and CDR2 YYEKEE (reference sequence). This CDR3 has 14 residues. With 4 bases removed from V and 4 bases from J, the gap between germline ends came to 15 bases. The CDR3 reads CASSADMWPYEQYF. Written as DNA, the CDR3 is TGTGCCAGCAGCGCCGACATGTGGCCTTACGAGCAGTACTTC. Full variable domain (outside the CDR3, taken from reference TRBV5-5 and TRBJ2-7): DAGVTQSPTHLIKTRGQQVTLRCSPISGHKSVSWYQQVLGQGPQFIFQYYEKEERGRGNFPDRFSARQFPNYSSELNVNALLLGDSALYLCASSADMWPYEQYFGPGTRLTVT.